A single sample gave rise to the 30 T cell receptor beta chains below, sequenced in a study of regulatory T cells in long-lasting Graves disease. Libraries of TCR beta came from iRepertoire HTBI primers plus Arm-PCR of CDR3 regions. MiXCR was run by TCRdb on the multiplex PCR reads, yielding one entry per CDR3 protein. The table lists some 500,000 distinct CDR3 sequences, roughly 14% of them singletons. Noted time point: newly diagnosed GD, antithyroid drugs for less than 3 months. Isolated PBMC RNA provided the starting material for the TCR library. The sample also formed part of further work on T cells in Graves' hyperthyroidism and ophthalmopathy.

Here the sequenced sample was peripheral blood mononuclear cells (PBMCs), taken at new diagnosis, from a patient treated with antithyroid drugs. Every receptor here comes from a man younger than 40 with Graves disease.

This clonotype was seen ten or more times. The chain uses TRBV24-1 and TRBJ2-5, with 10 bases identical to TRBD1. With V trimmed by 3 bases and J by 3 bases, 6 bases remained unmatched. CDR3 size: 16 residues. The germline gives CDR1 KGHDR, CDR2 SFDVKD. CDR3: CATSDPPGTGEETQYF. The CDR3 DNA sequence: TGTGCCACCAGTGATCCTCCCGGGACAGGGGAAGAGACCCAGTACTTC.

The rearrangement joins TRBV29-1 to TRBJ2-5; D gene unclear. CDR3 size: 12 residues. From germline, CDR1 is SQVTM and CDR2 ANQGSEA. The ends were cut back, 7 bases at V and 5 bases at J, with 14 bases in the middle. CDR3 DNA: TGCAGCGCCTGGCTCACCCGGGAGACCCAGTACTTC. As protein: CSAWLTRETQYF. Combining the CDR3 with reference TRBV29-1 and TRBJ2-5 gives the whole variable domain SAVISQKPSRDICQRGTSLTIQCQVDSQVTMMFWYRQQPGQSLTLIATANQGSEATYESGFVIDKFPISRPNLTFSTLTVSNMSPEDSSIYLCSAWLTRETQYFGPGTRLLVL.

This clonotype was counted at least ten times. The chain recombines TRBV29-1 with TRBJ2-6, with D perhaps matching TRBD2 (6 bases). CDR3 length: 15 residues. Germline V gene sequence: CDR1 SQVTM, CDR2 ANQGSEA. Deletions cut 5 bases from V and 2 bases from J, with 13 bases between. CDR3 sequence: CSVYPGLPGANVLTF. In nucleotides, the CDR3 is TGCAGCGTTTATCCGGGACTGCCTGGGGCCAACGTCCTGACTTTC.

V gene TRBV7-8 combines with J gene TRBJ1-3, with D hard to call. Trimming pared 2 bases from V and 4 bases from J, leaving 9 bases between. CDR1 is SGHVS, CDR2 FQNEAQ, per germline. The length of the CDR3 is 14 residues. The CDR3: CASSLYREGNTIYF. The CDR3 DNA sequence: TGTGCCAGCAGCTTATATAGGGAAGGAAACACCATATATTTT.

Regarding this clonotype: A read error may be the cause here, since a much bigger clone is one base away. Given the absence of the conserved phenylalanine or tryptophan at the CDR3 end, a read error is likely. The V gene is TRBV19, the J gene TRBJ2-7; D possibly corresponds to TRBD1 (6 bases). Germline V gene data show CDR1 as LNHDA and CDR2 as SQIVND (reference sequence). CDR3 length: 14 residues. V lost 9 bases, J lost 5 bases, and 20 bases lay in between. CDR3 loop: CASNTGTGPNEQYL. The CDR3 DNA reads TGTGCCAGCAATACAGGGACCGGACCTAACGAGCAGTACCTC.

This clonotype has a count of ten or more. The gene calls are TRBV7-2 and TRBJ2-5; TRBD2 matches at 9 bases. This CDR3 has 16 amino acids. V lost 5 bases to trimming and J lost 4 bases; unmatched junction nucleotides: 11. Germline CDR1 is SGHTA and CDR2 is FQGNSA. The CDR3 protein is CASSRTPLAGVETQYF. Here the CDR3 DNA reads TGTGCCAGCAGCCGGACCCCGTTAGCGGGAGTAGAGACCCAGTACTTC.

This clonotype was counted many times. This chain uses TRBV12-3 or TRBV12-4 with TRBJ2-5; no definite D call. V was cut by 5 bases and J by 3 bases, with 7 bases left in between. CDR3 length equals 12 residues. DNA of the CDR3: TGTGCCAGCAGTCTAACAAAAGAGACCCAGTACTTC. Amino acid sequence: CASSLTKETQYF.

This clonotype was found many times. The junction and the germline gene differ at one end; a read error may be behind it. The J gene is TRBJ1-2, the V gene TRBV7-2; the match to TRBD1 covers 10 bases. Germline CDR1 is SGHTA and CDR2 is FQGNSA. The CDR3 is made up of 15 amino acids. The CDR3 DNA follows: TGTGCCACCAGCTCGACAGGGGGCGGGTTCTATGGCTACACCTTC. Its protein product is CATSSTGGGFYGYTF.

This clonotype was seen many times. V gene TRBV20-1 combines with J gene TRBJ2-3, with TRBD2 matching 10 bases. CDR3 length: 16 residues. CDR1 is DFQATT, CDR2 SNEGSKA, per germline (reference sequence). V lost 3 bases, J lost 0 bases, and 6 bases stayed unmatched. CDR3 in DNA: TGCAGTGCTAGCCCCCCGACTAGCGGGAGCACAGATACGCAGTATTTT. This codes for CSASPPTSGSTDTQYF.

This clonotype came up many times. The chain recombines TRBV5-1 with TRBJ2-2; D is possibly TRBD1 (6 bases). Germline lookup yields CDR1 SGHRS and CDR2 YFSETQ. V shed 4 bases and J shed 7 bases, with 23 bases lying between them. This CDR3 has 17 residues. The CDR3 region has the DNA TGCGCCAGCAGCCCCGGGGCAGGGGTTGTACGCATCGGGGAGCTGTTTTTT. Protein: CASSPGAGVVRIGELFF.

This clonotype was counted at least ten times. This chain uses TRBV2 with TRBJ2-3; D possibly corresponds to TRBD1 (6 bases). Trimming took 11 bases from V and 2 from J, leaving 23 bases between them. The CDR3 covers 16 residues. The germline V gene has CDR1 SNHLY and CDR2 FYNNEI. The CDR3 reads CASRSGGYPDTDTQYF. For the CDR3, the DNA is TGTGCCTCCAGGTCTGGGGGCTACCCCGACACAGATACGCAGTATTTT.

This rearrangement joins TRBV5-1 to TRBJ2-1, with D unresolved. The V end was cut by 0 bases, the J end by 2 bases, with 9 bases between. The germline gives CDR1 SGHRS, CDR2 YFSETQ. This CDR3 has 15 residues. The CDR3 bases are TGCGCCAGCAGCTTGGCCGTGGGAACCTACAATGAGCAGTTCTTC. It encodes CASSLAVGTYNEQFF.

The chain employs TRBV18 and TRBJ1-1, with D uncertain. Trimming shortened V by 3 bases and J by 11 bases, and 16 bases separated the two germline ends. The CDR3 contains 13 residues. Germline V gene sequence: CDR1 KGHSH, CDR2 LQKENI. The CDR3 region is CASSPPEFLGAFF. The CDR3 nucleotides are TGTGCCAGCTCACCTCCTGAGTTTCTTGGGGCTTTCTTT.

This clonotype was detected ten times or more. The chain recombines TRBV29-1 with TRBJ1-1; a weak D match, TRBD1 (6 bases). Deletions cut 8 bases from V and 4 bases from J, with 29 bases between. Germline V gene data show CDR1 as SQVTM and CDR2 as ANQGSEA. The CDR3 contains 17 residues. The CDR3 nucleotides read TGCAGCCCCGCATTTTTCCCGGCAGGGGAAAGGGTCACTGAAGCTTTCTTT. Translated, it gives CSPAFFPAGERVTEAFF.

The rearrangement links TRBV3-1 to TRBJ1-5; the D is unclear. This CDR3 has 15 residues. V lost 0 bases to trimming and J lost 6 bases, with 12 bases between them. CDR1 is LGHDT, CDR2 YNNKEL, per germline (reference sequence). The CDR3 DNA reads TGTGCCAGCAGCCAAGATAGTAGGGTAAGTCAGCCCCAGCATTTT. This sequence encodes CASSQDSRVSQPQHF.

This clonotype was recorded at least ten times. The chain carries TRBV12-3 or TRBV12-4 and TRBJ2-3; no definite D call. V was trimmed by 7 bases and J by 1 base, leaving 12 bases between them. The CDR3 runs 14 residues. The CDR3 coding sequence is TGTGCCAGCAACGGGTTTGCGGGCACAGATACGCAGTATTTT. Translated, it gives CASNGFAGTDTQYF.

This clonotype has a count of ten or more. The chain combines TRBV20-1 with TRBJ2-1; 9 nucleotides agree with TRBD1. Germline CDR1 and CDR2: DFQATT and SNEGSKA (reference sequence). With V trimmed by 1 base and J by 10 bases, 8 bases remained unmatched. CDR3 length: 14 amino acids. CDR3 amino acids: CSARARTGEEEQFF. The CDR3 DNA follows: TGCAGTGCTAGAGCCCGGACAGGGGAAGAAGAGCAGTTCTTC.

A few counts support this clonotype. V is TRBV11-3 and J is TRBJ2-2; the D gene could be TRBD1 or TRBD2 (6 bases each). The CDR3 covers 14 residues. Trimming pared 4 bases from V and 6 bases from J, leaving 12 bases between. CDR1 and CDR2 (germline): SGHNT, YENEEA. The CDR3 protein is CASSSSRGAGELFF. The CDR3, as DNA: TGTGCCAGCAGCTCGAGTAGGGGGGCCGGGGAGCTGTTTTTT.

The J gene is TRBJ2-7, the V gene TRBV20-1; 9 bases agree with TRBD2. The germline V gene has CDR1 DFQATT and CDR2 SNEGSKA (reference sequence). V was pared by 5 bases and J by 3 bases, with 11 bases of the junction left unmatched. The CDR3 runs 15 residues. The CDR3 coding sequence is TGCAGTGCTCCCGGGGGTAGCGGGAGTCGCTACGAGCAGTACTTC. Translation: CSAPGGSGSRYEQYF.

Only one count was recorded for this clonotype. In nucleotides, the CDR3 is TGTGCCAGTAACCCACAGGGAAGGTATGGCTACACCTTC. It is translated as CASNPQGRYGYTF. The chain recombines TRBV19 with TRBJ1-2, with D perhaps TRBD1 (6 bases). The CDR3 sequence is 13 residues long. The germline V and J ends were trimmed by 7 bases and 5 bases, with 14 bases remaining between them. The germline V gene encodes CDR1 LNHDA and CDR2 SQIVND (reference sequence).

There are many counts of this clonotype. The CDR3 DNA reads as TGTGCCAGCAGTTCCGGGACACCGACCTTCTTT. Its protein is CASSSGTPTFF. This chain links TRBV27 with TRBJ1-1, with D possibly being TRBD1 (6 bases). V was trimmed by 4 bases and J by 14 bases, leaving 14 bases between them. Germline CDR1 MNHEY, CDR2 SMNVEV (reference sequence). This CDR3 is 11 amino acids long.

At least ten counts were recorded for this clonotype. With a much larger clone just one base away, this may be a read error. The chain carries TRBV7-2 and TRBJ2-3; 7 positions match TRBD2. Germline loops: CDR1 SGHTA, CDR2 FQGNSA. The CDR3 loop spans 14 amino acids. The CDR3 spells CASSPGGLTDSQYF. CDR3 nucleotide sequence: TGTGCCAGCAGCCCGGGGGGTCTCACAGATTCGCAGTATTTT.

This clonotype showed up just a few times. The chain uses TRBV9 and TRBJ2-1; 11 bases are shared with TRBD2. Germline V gene sequence: CDR1 SGDLS, CDR2 YYNGEE. The CDR3 covers 16 residues. V trimming: 3 bases; J trimming: 6 bases; junction bases outside the gene matches: 8. As DNA, the CDR3 is TGTGCCAGCAGCGGGATAGCGGGAGGGTCTTTCAATGAGCAGTTCTTC. Protein sequence: CASSGIAGGSFNEQFF.

In this sample, this clonotype turned up many times. This CDR3 reads CANAEGQGRFEQYF. The DNA for the CDR3 is TGTGCCAACGCGGAAGGACAGGGGAGGTTCGAGCAGTACTTC. V usage is TRBV2 and J usage is TRBJ2-7; TRBD1 matches at 9 bases. CDR3 length: 14 amino acids. V shed 10 bases and J 6 bases; nucleotides not matched to a gene: 13. Germline assignment: CDR1 SNHLY and CDR2 FYNNEI.

There are many counts of this clonotype. The gene calls are TRBV15 and TRBJ1-3; 8 nucleotides line up with TRBD1. CDR3 size: 16 residues. Germline lookup yields CDR1 LNHNV and CDR2 YYDKDF (reference sequence). Unmatched junction bases numbered 5, after V lost 2 bases and J lost 2 bases. In DNA form, the CDR3 reads TGTGCCACCAGCAGACTCGGACAGGGAGCTGGAAACACCATATATTTT. Translated: CATSRLGQGAGNTIYF.

The V and J genes are TRBV7-3 and TRBJ1-2; D gene ambiguous. Germline lookup yields CDR1 SGHTA and CDR2 FQGTGA. Between the trimmed V and J ends, which lost 4 bases and 7 bases, there was a span of 25 bases. This CDR3 comprises 17 residues. The CDR3 nucleotides read TGTGCCAGCAGCTCCACGCCAGCTGGCCTTGGTAGCGGTGGCTACACCTTC. Its protein product is CASSSTPAGLGSGGYTF.

This clonotype was detected many times. An end of the junction does not agree with germline; a read error may underlie this. This chain uses TRBV5-1 with TRBJ1-1; 8 bases match TRBD1. CDR3 size: 13 residues. The germline CDR1 and CDR2 sequences are SGHRS and YFSETQ. CDR3 bases: TGTGCCAGCAGACAGGGGTTAAACACTGAAGCTTTCTTT. It yields the protein CASRQGLNTEAFF. Looking up the rest from reference TRBV5-1 and TRBJ1-1 gives the full variable domain: KAGVTQTPRYLIKTRGQQVTLSCSPISGHRSVSWYQQTPGQGLQFLFEYFSETQRNKGNFPGRFSGRQFSNSRSEMNVSTLELGDSALYLCASRQGLNTEAFFGQGTRLTVV.

This clonotype was picked up many times. This rearrangement joins TRBV27 to TRBJ2-3; D not resolved. The V gene's germline CDR1 is MNHEY and CDR2 SMNVEV (reference sequence). The length of the CDR3 is 14 residues. The V gene lost 2 bases and the J gene lost 5 bases, with 11 bases spanning the gap. The DNA of the CDR3 is TGTGCCAGCAGTTTAAGGGCCCCTGGAGATACGCAGTATTTT. Translated, it gives CASSLRAPGDTQYF.

This clonotype has at least ten counts. J is TRBJ2-1 and V is TRBV20-1, with 9 bases aligning to TRBD2. V lost 0 bases, J lost 6 bases, and 3 bases stayed unmatched. Germline V lookup: CDR1 DFQATT, CDR2 SNEGSKA (reference sequence). This CDR3 comprises 14 residues. For the CDR3, the DNA is TGCAGTGCTAGAGAACCTAGCGGGATCAATGAGCAGTTCTTC. This gives the protein CSAREPSGINEQFF.

This clonotype showed up many times. The rearrangement links TRBV30 to TRBJ2-1, with 8 bases lining up with TRBD2. The CDR3 is 12 residues long. J gave up 9 bases and V 6 bases, and 7 bases lay outside the gene matches. Germline lookup yields CDR1 GTSNPN and CDR2 SVGIG (reference sequence). CDR3 DNA: TGTGCCTGTACGCCGGGAGGGGCTGAGCAGTTCTTC. Its translation: CACTPGGAEQFF.